The 8 T cell receptor beta chains below all came from one sample that was sequenced in a study of blood T cell repertoires in COVID-19. The data were produced by immunoSEQ multiplex PCR, yet TCRdb's version contains in-frame clones alone and is incomplete. Among hundreds of thousands of clones listed, about nine tenths were seen once. Sequenced material: PBMCs or T cells enriched from blood (not recorded which). These receptors were obtained from a woman younger than 45 with acute COVID-19.

The chain uses TRBV11-2 and TRBJ2-1, with 9 bases identical to TRBD1. Germline V gene data show CDR1 as SGHAT and CDR2 as FQNNGV. V lost 5 bases, J lost 4 bases, and 12 bases stayed unmatched. CDR3 length equals 17 residues. CDR3: CASSPRWGQGRYNEQFF. CDR3 DNA sequence: TGTGCCAGCAGCCCTCGATGGGGACAGGGAAGGTACAATGAGCAGTTCTTC.

The chain uses TRBV28 and TRBJ2-1; tentatively, D is TRBD1 (5 bases). The CDR3 has 14 amino acids. Deletions cut 5 bases from V and 4 bases from J, with 12 bases between. Germline V gene sequence: CDR1 MDHEN, CDR2 SYDVKM. The DNA of the CDR3 is TGTGCCAGCAGTCCAGCGACAGATTACAATGAGCAGTTCTTC. It specifies CASSPATDYNEQFF.

This chain uses TRBV28 with TRBJ1-2; 12 bases line up with TRBD1. Trimming removed 11 bases from V and 4 bases from J; junction bases left unmatched: 14. The CDR3 spans 16 residues. The germline CDR1 and CDR2 sequences are MDHEN and SYDVKM. In nucleotides, the CDR3 is TGTGCCGGGGGTTACTCCGGGACAGGGGGCGTCTATGGCTACACCTTC. This codes for CAGGYSGTGGVYGYTF.

This chain connects TRBV2 to TRBJ2-5; perhaps TRBD1 as D (5 bases). V lost 7 bases, J lost 2 bases, and 8 bases lay in between. This CDR3 has 12 residues. Germline-derived CDR1 and CDR2 are SNHLY and FYNNEI. The CDR3 nucleotides are TGTGCCAGCAATGGGGCTCAAGAGACCCAGTACTTC. Its protein is CASNGAQETQYF.

The chain joins TRBV15 to TRBJ1-4, with D hard to call. From germline, CDR1 is LNHNV and CDR2 YYDKDF (reference sequence). Deletions cut 7 bases from V and 3 bases from J, with 9 bases between. This CDR3 spans 13 amino acids. CDR3 amino acids: CATKRVPNEKLFF. The CDR3, as DNA: TGTGCCACCAAGAGGGTGCCTAATGAAAAACTGTTTTTT. Looking up the rest from reference TRBV15 and TRBJ1-4 gives the full variable domain: DAMVIQNPRYQVTQFGKPVTLSCSQTLNHNVMYWYQQKSSQAPKLLFHYYDKDFNNEADTPDNFQSRRPNTSFCFLDIRSPGLGDTAMYLCATKRVPNEKLFFGSGTQLSVL.

The count of this clone is one. V and J are TRBV30 and TRBJ2-5, with 9 bases lining up with TRBD2. Losses at the gene ends were 1 base for V and 2 bases for J; bases not matched to a gene: 2. Germline-derived CDR1 and CDR2 are GTSNPN and SVGIG (reference sequence). This CDR3 comprises 14 residues. The CDR3 here is CAWSGLAGQETQYF. In DNA, the CDR3 is TGTGCCTGGAGTGGTCTAGCGGGGCAAGAGACCCAGTACTTC.

The gene calls are TRBV11-2 and TRBJ2-3, with 7 nucleotides matching TRBD1. CDR1 SGHAT and CDR2 FQNNGV come from the germline V gene. V trimming: 7 bases; J trimming: 5 bases; junction bases outside the gene matches: 6. The CDR3 is 13 residues long. The CDR3 loop is CASKKGAGDTQYF. The CDR3 DNA reads as TGTGCCAGCAAAAAGGGGGCGGGAGATACGCAGTATTTT.

The genes are TRBV2 and TRBJ2-7; TRBD2 is a possible D gene (5 bases). CDR1 SNHLY and CDR2 FYNNEI come from the germline V gene. Trimming took 1 base from V and 0 from J, leaving 10 bases between them. This CDR3 is 15 amino acids long. The CDR3 coding sequence is TGTGCCAGCAGTGAAGAAGTGGGGAGCTCCTACGAGCAGTACTTC. It encodes CASSEEVGSSYEQYF. Full variable domain (missing parts from reference TRBV2 and TRBJ2-7): EPEVTQTPSHQVTQMGQEVILRCVPISNHLYFYWYRQILGQKVEFLVSFYNNEISEKSEIFDDQFSVERPDGSNFTLKIRSTKLEDSAMYFCASSEEVGSSYEQYFGPGTRLTVT.